This T cell receptor beta chain came from a study of T cell responses to AZD1222 COVID-19 vaccine. The protocol was immunoSEQ multiplex PCR, while the TCRdb copy is restricted to in-frame clones and leaves out a portion. The repertoire consists of fewer than 95,000 clones, with around 93% occurring once and the leading ten covering roughly 8%. This CDR3 is 16 amino acids long. CDR1 ENHRY and CDR2 SYGVKD come from the germline V gene. After removal of 5 bases from V and 4 bases from J, the junction contained 7 bases not matched to a gene. The chain has TRBV10-3 and TRBJ2-7; 14 bases are a match to TRBD2. This specimen was peripheral blood, taken 28 days after the second AZD1222 dose. This clonotype was sampled from an adult who received the AZD1222 COVID-19 vaccine. The CDR3 sequence is CAISSGTSGSRYEQYF. CDR3 in DNA: TGTGCCATCAGTTCCGGGACTAGCGGGAGTAGATACGAGCAGTACTTC.